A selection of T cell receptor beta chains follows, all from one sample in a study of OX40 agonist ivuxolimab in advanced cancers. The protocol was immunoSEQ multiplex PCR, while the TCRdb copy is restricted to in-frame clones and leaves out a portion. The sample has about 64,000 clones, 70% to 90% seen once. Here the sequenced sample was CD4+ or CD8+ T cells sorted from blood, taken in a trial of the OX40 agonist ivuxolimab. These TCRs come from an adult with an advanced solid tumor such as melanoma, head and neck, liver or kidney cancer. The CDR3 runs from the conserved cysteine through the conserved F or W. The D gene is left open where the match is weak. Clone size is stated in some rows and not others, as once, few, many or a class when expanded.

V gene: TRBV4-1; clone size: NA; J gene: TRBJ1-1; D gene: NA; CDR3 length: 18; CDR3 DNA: TGCGCCAGCAGCCCTCCTCCAGGGGAGATAGGTAAGAACACTGAAGCTTTCTTT; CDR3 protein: CASSPPPGEIGKNTEAFF
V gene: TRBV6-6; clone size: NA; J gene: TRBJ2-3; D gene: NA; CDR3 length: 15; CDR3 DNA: TGTGCCAGCAGTTACTCGGGCGGGGACACAGATACGCAGTATTTT; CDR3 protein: CASSYSGGDTDTQYF
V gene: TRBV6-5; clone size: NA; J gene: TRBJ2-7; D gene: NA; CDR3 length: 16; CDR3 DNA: TGTGCCAGCAGTTACTCGAGGCCAGGGGAATCCTATGAGCAGTACTTC; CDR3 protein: CASSYSRPGESYEQYF
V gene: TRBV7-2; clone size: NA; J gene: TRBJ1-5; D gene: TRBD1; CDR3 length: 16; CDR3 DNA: TGTGCCAGCAGCGCCGGACAGGGCGGTTACAATCAGCCCCAGCATTTT; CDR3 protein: CASSAGQGGYNQPQHF
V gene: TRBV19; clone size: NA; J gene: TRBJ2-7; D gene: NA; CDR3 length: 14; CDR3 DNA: TGTGCCAGTAGTATCAGCAGGAACTCCTACGAGCAGTACTTC; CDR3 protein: CASSISRNSYEQYF
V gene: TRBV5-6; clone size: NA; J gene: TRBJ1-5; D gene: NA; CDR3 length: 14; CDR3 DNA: TGTGCCAGCAGCCAAGGGGTGAGCAATCAGCCCCAGCATTTT; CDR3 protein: CASSQGVSNQPQHF
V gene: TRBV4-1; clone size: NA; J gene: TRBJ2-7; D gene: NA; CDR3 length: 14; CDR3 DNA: TGCGCCAGCAGCCAAGGCGGCGTTAACTACGAGCAGTACTTC; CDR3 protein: CASSQGGVNYEQYF
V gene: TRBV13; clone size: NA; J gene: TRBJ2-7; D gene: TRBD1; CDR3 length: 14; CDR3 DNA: TGTGCCAGCAGCAAAAGGACAGGGTCTGACGAGCAGTACTTC; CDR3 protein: CASSKRTGSDEQYF
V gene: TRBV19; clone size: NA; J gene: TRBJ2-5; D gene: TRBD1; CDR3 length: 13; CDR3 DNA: TGTGCCAGTAGGGGGACAGACCAAGAGACCCAGTACTTC; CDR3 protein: CASRGTDQETQYF
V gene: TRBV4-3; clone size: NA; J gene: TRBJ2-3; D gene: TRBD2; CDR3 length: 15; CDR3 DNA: TGCGCCAGCAGCCAAGATAGCGGGAGATCAGATACGCAGTATTTT; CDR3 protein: CASSQDSGRSDTQYF
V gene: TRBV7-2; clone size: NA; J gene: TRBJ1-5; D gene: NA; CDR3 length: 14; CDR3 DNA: TGTGCCAGCAGCCCGAGGGACACCAATCAGCCCCAGCATTTT; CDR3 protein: CASSPRDTNQPQHF
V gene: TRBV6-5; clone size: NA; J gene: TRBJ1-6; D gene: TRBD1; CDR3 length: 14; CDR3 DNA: TGTGCCAGCAGTCCCCGGGACAGAAATTCACCCCTCCACTTT; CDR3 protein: CASSPRDRNSPLHF
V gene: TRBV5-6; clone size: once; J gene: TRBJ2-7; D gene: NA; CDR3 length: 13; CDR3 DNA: TGTGCCAGCAGCCGCGGACTCGGCTACGAGCAGTACTTC; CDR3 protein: CASSRGLGYEQYF
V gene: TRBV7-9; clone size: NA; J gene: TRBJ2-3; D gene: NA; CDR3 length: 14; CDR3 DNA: TGTGCCAGCAGCTTCGACACTACCACAGATACGCAGTATTTT; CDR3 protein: CASSFDTTTDTQYF
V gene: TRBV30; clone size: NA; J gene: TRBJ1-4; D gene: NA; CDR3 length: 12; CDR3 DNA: TGTGCCTGGAGTATCGGAAATGAAAAACTGTTTTTT; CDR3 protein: CAWSIGNEKLFF
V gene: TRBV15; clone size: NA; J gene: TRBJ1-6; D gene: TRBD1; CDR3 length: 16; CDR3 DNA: TGTGCCACCAGCAGACTCGGGGGGACAGGGGGTTCACCCCTCCACTTT; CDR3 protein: CATSRLGGTGGSPLHF
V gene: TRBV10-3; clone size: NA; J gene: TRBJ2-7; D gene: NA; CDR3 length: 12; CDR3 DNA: TGTGCCATCAGTCCCTCCCCGTACGAGCAGTACTTC; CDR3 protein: CAISPSPYEQYF
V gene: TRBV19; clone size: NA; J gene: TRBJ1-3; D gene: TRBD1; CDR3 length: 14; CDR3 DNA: TGTGCCAGTAGTACAGGGACAGCCGGAGACACCATATATTTT; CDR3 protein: CASSTGTAGDTIYF
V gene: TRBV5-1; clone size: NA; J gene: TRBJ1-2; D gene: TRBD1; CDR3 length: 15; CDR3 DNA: TGCGCCAGCAGCTTGGGGACAGGAACTTCCTATGGCTACACCTTC; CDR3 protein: CASSLGTGTSYGYTF
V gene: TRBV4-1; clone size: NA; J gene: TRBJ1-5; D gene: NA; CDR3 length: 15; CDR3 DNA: TGCGCCAGCAGCCGGAGGGGGGTTAGTAATCAGCCCCAGCATTTT; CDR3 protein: CASSRRGVSNQPQHF
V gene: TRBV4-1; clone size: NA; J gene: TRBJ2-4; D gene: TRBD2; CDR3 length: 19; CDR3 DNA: TGCGCCAGCAGCCAAGGGGTCCCTAGCGGGAGCTCCGGGGGAAACATTCAGTACTTC; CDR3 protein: CASSQGVPSGSSGGNIQYF
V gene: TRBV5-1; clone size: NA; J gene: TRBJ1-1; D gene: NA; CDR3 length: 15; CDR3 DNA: TGCGCCAGCAGCTCCTCCGGGACACCGAACACTGAAGCTTTCTTT; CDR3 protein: CASSSSGTPNTEAFF
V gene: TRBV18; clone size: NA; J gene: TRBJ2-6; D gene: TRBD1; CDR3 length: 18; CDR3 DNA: TGTGCCAGCTCACCACCGGGACAGGGACTCTCTGGGGCCAACGTCCTGACTTTC; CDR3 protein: CASSPPGQGLSGANVLTF
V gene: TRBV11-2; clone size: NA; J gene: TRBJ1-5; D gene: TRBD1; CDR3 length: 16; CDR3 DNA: TGTGCCAGCAGCTCTGGACAGGGGGAGGCCAATCAGCCCCAGCATTTT; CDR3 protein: CASSSGQGEANQPQHF
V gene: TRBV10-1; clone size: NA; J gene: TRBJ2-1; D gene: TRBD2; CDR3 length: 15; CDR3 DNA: TGCGCCAGCAGTCAGGGCGGGGGAAACTACAATGAGCAGTTCTTC; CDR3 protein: CASSQGGGNYNEQFF
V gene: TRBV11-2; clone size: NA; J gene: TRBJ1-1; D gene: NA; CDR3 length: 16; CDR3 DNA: TGTGCCAGCAGCAGACCCGGGAAACACGACGGCACTGAAGCTTTCTTT; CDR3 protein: CASSRPGKHDGTEAFF
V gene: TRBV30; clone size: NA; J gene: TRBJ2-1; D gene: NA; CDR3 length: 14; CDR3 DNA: TGTGCCTGGAGTGTATCCTATAGGGCCAATGAGCAGTTCTTC; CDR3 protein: CAWSVSYRANEQFF
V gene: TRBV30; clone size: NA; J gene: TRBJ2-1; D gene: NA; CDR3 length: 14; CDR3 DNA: TGTGCCTGGAGAGGGGGCGGGAGGTGGAATGAGCAGTTCTTC; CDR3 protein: CAWRGGGRWNEQFF
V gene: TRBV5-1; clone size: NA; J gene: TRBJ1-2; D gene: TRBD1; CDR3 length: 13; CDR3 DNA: TGCGCCAGCAGCCCGGGACAGGGCGGTGGCTACACCTTC; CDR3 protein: CASSPGQGGGYTF
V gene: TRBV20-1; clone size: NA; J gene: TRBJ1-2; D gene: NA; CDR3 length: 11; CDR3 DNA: TGCAGTGCGGGGACGGACTATGGCTACACCTTC; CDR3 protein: CSAGTDYGYTF
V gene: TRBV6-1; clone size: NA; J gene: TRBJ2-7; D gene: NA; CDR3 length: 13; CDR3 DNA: TGTGCCAGCAACCAGCGACGGTCTACCGAGCAGTACTTC; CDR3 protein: CASNQRRSTEQYF
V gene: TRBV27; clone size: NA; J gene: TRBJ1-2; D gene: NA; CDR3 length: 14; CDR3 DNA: TGTGCCAGCAGTCGAGTGGGGGTCGACTATGGCTACACCTTC; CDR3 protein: CASSRVGVDYGYTF
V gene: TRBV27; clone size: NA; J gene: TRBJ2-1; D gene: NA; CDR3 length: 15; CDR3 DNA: TGTGCCACCCACCGAGGGGCCCTCTTATACAATGAGCAGTTCTTC; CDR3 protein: CATHRGALLYNEQFF
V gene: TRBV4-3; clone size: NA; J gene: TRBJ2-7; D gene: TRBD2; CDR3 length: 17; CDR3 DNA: TGCGCCAGCAGCCAAGAGTCCGGGAGGACAACTTTCTACGAGCAGTACTTC; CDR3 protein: CASSQESGRTTFYEQYF
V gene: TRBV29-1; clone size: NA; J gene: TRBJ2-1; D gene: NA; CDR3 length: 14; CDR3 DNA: TGCAGCGTTGTCACAGGATACTCCTACAATGAGCAGTTCTTC; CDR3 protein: CSVVTGYSYNEQFF
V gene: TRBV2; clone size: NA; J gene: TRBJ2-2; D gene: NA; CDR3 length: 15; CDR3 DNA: TGTGCCAGCAGTGAAACGGGGACTAACACCGGGGAGCTGTTTTTT; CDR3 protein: CASSETGTNTGELFF
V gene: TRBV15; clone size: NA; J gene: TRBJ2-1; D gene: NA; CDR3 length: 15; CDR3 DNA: TGTGCCACCAGCAGAGTAGCGAATTCCTACAATGAGCAGTTCTTC; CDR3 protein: CATSRVANSYNEQFF
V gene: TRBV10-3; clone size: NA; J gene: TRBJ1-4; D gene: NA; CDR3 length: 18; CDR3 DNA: TGTGCCATCAGTGAGGAGGGAGGGGCCATCCCCACTAATGAAAAACTGTTTTTT; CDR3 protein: CAISEEGGAIPTNEKLFF
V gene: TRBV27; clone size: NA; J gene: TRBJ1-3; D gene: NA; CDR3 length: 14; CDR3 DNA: TGTGCCAGCAGTTTATCCCCGGGCGGTAGCACCATATATTTT; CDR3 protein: CASSLSPGGSTIYF
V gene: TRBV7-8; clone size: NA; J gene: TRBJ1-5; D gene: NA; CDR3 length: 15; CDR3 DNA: TGTGCCAGCAGCTTAGGGTGGGGTAACAATCAGCCCCAGCATTTT; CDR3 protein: CASSLGWGNNQPQHF
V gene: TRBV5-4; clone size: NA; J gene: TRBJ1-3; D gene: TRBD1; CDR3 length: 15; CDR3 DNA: TGTGCCAGCAGCCGGGACAGGGGAAATGGAAACACCATATATTTT; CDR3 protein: CASSRDRGNGNTIYF
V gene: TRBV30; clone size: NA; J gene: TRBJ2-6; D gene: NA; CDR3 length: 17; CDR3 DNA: TGTGCCTGGGGGAGATTCGAATCCTCCTCTGGGGCCAACGTCCTGACTTTC; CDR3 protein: CAWGRFESSSGANVLTF
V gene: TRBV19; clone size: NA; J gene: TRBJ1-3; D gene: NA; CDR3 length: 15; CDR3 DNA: TGTGCCAGTAGTATAGACTACGAGTCCAGAAACACCATATATTTT; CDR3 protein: CASSIDYESRNTIYF
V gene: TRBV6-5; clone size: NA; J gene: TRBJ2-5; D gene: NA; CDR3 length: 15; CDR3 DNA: TGTGCCAGCAGACAACTGCTCGGTAACGTAGAGACCCAGTACTTC; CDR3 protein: CASRQLLGNVETQYF
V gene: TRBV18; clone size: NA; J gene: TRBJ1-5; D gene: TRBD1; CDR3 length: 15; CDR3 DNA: TGTGCCAGCTCACAAGGACAGGGGGCGTCTCAGCCCCAGCATTTT; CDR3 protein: CASSQGQGASQPQHF
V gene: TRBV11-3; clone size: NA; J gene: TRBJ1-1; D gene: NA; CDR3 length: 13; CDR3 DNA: TGTGCCAGCAGCTCAGGGGTATCCACTGAAGCTTTCTTT; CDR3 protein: CASSSGVSTEAFF
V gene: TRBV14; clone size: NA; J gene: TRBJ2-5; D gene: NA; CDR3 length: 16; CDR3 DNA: TGTGCCAGCAGCCAAGAGTACGGACGGCTGTGGGAGACCCAGTACTTC; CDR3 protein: CASSQEYGRLWETQYF
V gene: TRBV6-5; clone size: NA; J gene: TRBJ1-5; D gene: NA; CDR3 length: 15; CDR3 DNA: TGTGCCAGCAGGGACACAGGGAATTTGGGTCAGCCCCAGCATTTT; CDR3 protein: CASRDTGNLGQPQHF
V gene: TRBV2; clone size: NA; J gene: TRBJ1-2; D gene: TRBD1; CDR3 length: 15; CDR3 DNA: TGTGCCAGCAGCGCCCGGACAGGACGTAACTATGGCTACACCTTC; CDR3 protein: CASSARTGRNYGYTF